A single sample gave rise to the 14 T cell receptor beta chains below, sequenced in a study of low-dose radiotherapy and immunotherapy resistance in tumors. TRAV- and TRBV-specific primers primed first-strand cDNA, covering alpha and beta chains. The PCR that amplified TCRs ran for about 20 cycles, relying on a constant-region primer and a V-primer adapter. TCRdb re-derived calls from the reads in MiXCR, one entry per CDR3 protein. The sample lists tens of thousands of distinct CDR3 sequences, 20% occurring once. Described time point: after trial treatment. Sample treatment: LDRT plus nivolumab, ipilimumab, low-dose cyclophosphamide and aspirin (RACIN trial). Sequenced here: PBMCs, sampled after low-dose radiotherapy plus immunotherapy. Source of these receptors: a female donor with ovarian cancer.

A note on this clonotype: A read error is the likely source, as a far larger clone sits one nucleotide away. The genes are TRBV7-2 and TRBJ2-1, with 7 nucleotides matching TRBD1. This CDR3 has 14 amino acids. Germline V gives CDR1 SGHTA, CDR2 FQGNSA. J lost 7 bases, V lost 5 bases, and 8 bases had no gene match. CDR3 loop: CASSRTPGQNEQFF. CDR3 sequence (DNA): TGTGCCAGCAGCAGAACACCGGGACAGAATGAGCAGTTCTTC.

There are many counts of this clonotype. The CDR3 is CSVTHRYNEQFF. Written as DNA, the CDR3 is TGCAGTGTTACCCATCGGTACAATGAGCAGTTCTTC. The chain couples TRBV20-1 to TRBJ2-1; D is unclear. The CDR3 totals 12 residues. CDR1 is DFQATT, CDR2 SNEGSKA, per germline (reference sequence). Trimming stripped 7 bases from V and 4 bases from J, with 11 bases between.

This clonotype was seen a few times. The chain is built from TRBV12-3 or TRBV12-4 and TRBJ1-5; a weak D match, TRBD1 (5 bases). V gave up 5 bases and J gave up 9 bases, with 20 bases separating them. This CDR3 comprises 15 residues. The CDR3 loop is CASSPRQSPTRPQHF. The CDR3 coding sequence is TGTGCCAGCAGTCCTCGACAGAGCCCAACCCGGCCCCAGCATTTT.

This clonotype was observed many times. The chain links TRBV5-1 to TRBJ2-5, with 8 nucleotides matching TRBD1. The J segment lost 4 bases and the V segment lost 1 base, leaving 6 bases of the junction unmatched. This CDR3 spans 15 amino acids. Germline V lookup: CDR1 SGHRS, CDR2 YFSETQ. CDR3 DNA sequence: TGCGCCAGCAGCTTGTTTCAGGGGGCGCGAGAGACCCAGTACTTC. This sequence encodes CASSLFQGARETQYF.

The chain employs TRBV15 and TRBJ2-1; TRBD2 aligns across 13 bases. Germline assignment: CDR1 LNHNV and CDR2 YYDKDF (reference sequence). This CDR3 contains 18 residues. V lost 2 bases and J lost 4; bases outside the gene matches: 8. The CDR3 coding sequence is TGTGCCACCAGCAGAACTAGCGGGAGGGCAACGGGATACAATGAGCAGTTCTTC. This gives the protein CATSRTSGRATGYNEQFF.

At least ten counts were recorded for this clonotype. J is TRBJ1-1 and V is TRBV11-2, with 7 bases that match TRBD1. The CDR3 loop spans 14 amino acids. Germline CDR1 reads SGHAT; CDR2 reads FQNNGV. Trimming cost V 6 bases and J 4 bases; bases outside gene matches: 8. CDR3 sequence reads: CASRKTGLVTEAFF. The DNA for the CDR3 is TGTGCCAGCAGAAAGACAGGGTTGGTCACTGAAGCTTTCTTT.

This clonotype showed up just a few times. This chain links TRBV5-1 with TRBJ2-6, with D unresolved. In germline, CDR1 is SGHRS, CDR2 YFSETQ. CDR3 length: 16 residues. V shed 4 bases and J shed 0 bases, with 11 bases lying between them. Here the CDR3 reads CASSAAVLSGANVLTF. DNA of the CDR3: TGCGCCAGCAGCGCAGCAGTCCTCTCTGGGGCCAACGTCCTGACTTTC.

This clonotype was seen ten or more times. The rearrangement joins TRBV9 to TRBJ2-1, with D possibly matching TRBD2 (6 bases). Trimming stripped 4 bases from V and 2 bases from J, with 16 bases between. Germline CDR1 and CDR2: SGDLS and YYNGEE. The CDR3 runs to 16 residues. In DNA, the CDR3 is TGTGCCAGCAGCTCCCATGAGCGGGCCCCCTACAATGAGCAGTTCTTC. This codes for CASSSHERAPYNEQFF.

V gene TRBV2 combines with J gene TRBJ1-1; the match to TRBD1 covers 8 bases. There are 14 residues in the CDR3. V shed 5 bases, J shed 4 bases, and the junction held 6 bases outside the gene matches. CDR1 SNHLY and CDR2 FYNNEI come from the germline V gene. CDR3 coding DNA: TGTGCCAGCAGTCTGGCCGGACAGGGCACTGAAGCTTTCTTT. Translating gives CASSLAGQGTEAFF.

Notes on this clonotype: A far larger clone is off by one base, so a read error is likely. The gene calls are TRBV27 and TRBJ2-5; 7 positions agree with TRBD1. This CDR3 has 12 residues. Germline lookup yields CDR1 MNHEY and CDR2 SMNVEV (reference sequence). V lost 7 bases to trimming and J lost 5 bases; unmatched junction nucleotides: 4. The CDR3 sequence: CASIQGDETQYF. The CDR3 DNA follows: TGTGCCAGCATTCAGGGGGACGAGACCCAGTACTTC.

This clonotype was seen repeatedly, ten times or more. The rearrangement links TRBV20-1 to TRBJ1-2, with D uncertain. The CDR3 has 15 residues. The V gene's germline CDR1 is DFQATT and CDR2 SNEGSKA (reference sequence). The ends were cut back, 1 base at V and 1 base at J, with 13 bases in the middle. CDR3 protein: CSARVASSVNYGYTF. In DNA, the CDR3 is TGCAGTGCTAGAGTTGCCAGCTCCGTTAACTATGGCTACACCTTC.

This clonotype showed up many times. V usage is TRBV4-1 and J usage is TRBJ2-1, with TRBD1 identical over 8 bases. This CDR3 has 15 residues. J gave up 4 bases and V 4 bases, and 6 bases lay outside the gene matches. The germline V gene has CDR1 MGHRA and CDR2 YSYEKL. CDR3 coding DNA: TGCGCCAGCAGCCGCGACAGGGGCCAATACAATGAGCAGTTCTTC. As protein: CASSRDRGQYNEQFF.

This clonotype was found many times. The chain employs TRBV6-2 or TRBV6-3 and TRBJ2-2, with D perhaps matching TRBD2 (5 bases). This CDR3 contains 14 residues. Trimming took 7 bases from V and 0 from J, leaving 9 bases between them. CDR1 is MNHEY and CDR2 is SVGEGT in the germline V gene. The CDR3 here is CASTLAPNTGELFF. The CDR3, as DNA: TGTGCCAGCACTCTAGCCCCGAACACCGGGGAGCTGTTTTTT.

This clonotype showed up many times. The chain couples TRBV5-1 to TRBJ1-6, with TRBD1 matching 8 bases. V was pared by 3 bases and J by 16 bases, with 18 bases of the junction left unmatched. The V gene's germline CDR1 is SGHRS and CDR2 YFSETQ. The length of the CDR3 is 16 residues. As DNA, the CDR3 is TGCGCCAGCAGCTCGCCGAGACAGGGGTCAGGGGCTCCGCTCCACTTT. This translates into CASSSPRQGSGAPLHF.